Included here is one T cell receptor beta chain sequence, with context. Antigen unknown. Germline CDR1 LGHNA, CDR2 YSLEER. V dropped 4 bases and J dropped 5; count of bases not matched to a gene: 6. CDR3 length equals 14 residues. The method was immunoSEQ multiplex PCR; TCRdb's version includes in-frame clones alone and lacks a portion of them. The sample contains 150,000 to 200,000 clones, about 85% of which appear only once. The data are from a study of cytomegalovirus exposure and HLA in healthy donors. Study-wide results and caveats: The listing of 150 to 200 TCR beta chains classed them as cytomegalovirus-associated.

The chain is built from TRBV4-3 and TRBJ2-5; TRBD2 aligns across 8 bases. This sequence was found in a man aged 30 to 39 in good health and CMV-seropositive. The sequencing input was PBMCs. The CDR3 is CASSPTGRGETQYF. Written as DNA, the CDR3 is TGCGCCAGCAGCCCTACCGGGAGGGGGGAGACCCAGTACTTC.